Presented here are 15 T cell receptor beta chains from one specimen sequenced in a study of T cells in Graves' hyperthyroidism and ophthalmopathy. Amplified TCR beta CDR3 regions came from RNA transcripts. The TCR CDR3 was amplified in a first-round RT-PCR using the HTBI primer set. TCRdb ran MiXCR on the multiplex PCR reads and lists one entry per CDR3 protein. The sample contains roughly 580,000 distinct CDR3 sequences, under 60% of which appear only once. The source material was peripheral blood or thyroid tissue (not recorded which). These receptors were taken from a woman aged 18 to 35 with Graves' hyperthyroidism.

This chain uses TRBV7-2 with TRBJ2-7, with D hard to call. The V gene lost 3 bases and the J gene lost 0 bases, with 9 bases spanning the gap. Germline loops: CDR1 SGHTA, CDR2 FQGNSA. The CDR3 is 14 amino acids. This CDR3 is CASSFGQSSYEQYF. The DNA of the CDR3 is TGTGCCAGCAGCTTCGGCCAGAGCTCCTACGAGCAGTACTTC.

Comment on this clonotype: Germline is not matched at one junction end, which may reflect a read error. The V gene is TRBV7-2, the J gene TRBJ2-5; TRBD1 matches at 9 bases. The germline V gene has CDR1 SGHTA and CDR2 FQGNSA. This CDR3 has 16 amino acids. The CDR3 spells CASSPVWGQGAETQYF. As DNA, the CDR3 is TGCGCCAGCAGCCCCGTTTGGGGACAGGGAGCGGAGACCCAGTACTTC.

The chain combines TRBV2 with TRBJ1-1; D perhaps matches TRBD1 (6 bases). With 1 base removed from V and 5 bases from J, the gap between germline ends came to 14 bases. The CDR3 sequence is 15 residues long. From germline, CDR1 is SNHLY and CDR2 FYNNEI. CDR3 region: CASSEVGTGRTEAFF. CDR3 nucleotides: TGTGCCAGCAGTGAAGTCGGAACAGGGAGGACTGAAGCTTTCTTT.

CDR3 sequence: CSANRVAYNEQFF. CDR3 DNA sequence: TGCAGTGCTAATAGAGTGGCCTACAATGAGCAGTTCTTC. The chain recombines TRBV20-1 with TRBJ2-1, with unresolved D. The V end was cut by 4 bases, the J end by 2 bases, with 9 bases between. Germline loops: CDR1 DFQATT, CDR2 SNEGSKA (reference sequence). CDR3 length: 13 amino acids.

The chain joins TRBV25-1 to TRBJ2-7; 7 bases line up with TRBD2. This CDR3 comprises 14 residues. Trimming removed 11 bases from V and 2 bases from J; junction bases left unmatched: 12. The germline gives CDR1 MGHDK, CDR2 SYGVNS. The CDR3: CAWSRGGSAYEQYF. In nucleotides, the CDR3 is TGTGCCTGGAGTCGGGGCGGGAGTGCCTACGAGCAGTACTTC.

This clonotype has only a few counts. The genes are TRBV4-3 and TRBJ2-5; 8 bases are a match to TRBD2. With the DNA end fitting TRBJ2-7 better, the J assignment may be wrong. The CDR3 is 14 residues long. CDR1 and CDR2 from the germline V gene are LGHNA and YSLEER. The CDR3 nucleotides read TGCGCCAGCAGCCAAGCAGCGGGAGTAATCGAGCAGTACTTC. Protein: CASSQAAGVIEQYF.

The CDR3 DNA reads TGTGCCAGCAGCTCGCAGGGTTACAATCAGCCCCAGCATTTT. This translates into CASSSQGYNQPQHF. The genes are TRBV7-9 and TRBJ1-5, with D possibly matching TRBD1 (5 bases). V shed 4 bases and J shed 3 bases, with 10 bases lying between them. The CDR3 totals 14 residues. Germline lookup yields CDR1 SEHNR and CDR2 FQNEAQ (reference sequence). The whole variable domain, filled in from reference TRBV7-9 and TRBJ1-5, reads DTGVSQNPRHKITKRGQNVTFRCDPISEHNRLYWYRQTLGQGPEFLTYFQNEAQLEKSRLLSDRFSAERPKGSFSTLEIQRTEQGDSAMYLCASSSQGYNQPQHFGDGTRLSIL.

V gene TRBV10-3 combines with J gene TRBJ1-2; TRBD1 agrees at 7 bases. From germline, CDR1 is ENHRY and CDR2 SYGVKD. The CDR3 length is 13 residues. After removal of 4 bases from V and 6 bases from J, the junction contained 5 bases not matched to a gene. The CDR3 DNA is TGTGCCATCAGTGCAGGGACAGTCAATGGCTACACCTTC. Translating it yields CAISAGTVNGYTF.

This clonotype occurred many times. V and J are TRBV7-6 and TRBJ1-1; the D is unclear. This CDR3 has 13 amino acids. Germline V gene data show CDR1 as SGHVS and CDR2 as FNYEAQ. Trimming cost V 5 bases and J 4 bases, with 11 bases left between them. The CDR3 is CASSPLEGTEAFF. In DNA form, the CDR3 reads TGTGCCAGCAGCCCCCTTGAGGGCACTGAAGCTTTCTTT.

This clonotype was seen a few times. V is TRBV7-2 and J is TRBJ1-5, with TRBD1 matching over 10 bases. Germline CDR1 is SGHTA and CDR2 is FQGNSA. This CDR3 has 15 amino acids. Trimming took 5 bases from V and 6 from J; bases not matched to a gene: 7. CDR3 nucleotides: TGTGCCAGCAGCCCCACCGGGACAGGGGCTCAGCCCCAGCATTTT. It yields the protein CASSPTGTGAQPQHF.

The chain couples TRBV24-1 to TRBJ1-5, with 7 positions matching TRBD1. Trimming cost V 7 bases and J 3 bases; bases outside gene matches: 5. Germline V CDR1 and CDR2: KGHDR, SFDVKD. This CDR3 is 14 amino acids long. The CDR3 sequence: CATSRGTANQPQHF. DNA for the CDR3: TGTGCCACCAGCCGAGGGACAGCCAATCAGCCCCAGCATTTT.

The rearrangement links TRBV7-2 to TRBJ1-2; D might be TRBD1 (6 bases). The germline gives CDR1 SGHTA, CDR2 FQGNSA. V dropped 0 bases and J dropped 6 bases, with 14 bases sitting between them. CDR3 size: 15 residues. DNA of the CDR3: TGTGCCAGCAGCTTAGCTATAACAGGGCTCAATGGCTACACCTTC. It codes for CASSLAITGLNGYTF.

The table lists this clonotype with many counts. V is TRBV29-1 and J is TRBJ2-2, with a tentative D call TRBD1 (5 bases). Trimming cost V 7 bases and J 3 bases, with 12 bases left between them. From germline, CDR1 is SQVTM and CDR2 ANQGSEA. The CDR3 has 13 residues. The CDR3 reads CSGKDSDTGELFF. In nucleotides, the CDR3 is TGCAGCGGAAAAGACAGTGACACCGGGGAGCTGTTTTTT.

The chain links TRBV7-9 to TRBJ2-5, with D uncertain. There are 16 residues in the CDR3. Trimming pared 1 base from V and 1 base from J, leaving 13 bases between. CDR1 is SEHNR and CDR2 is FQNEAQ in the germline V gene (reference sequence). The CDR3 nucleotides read TGTGCCAGCAGCTTAGGTGGTGCCCGGGTCCAAGAGACCCAGTACTTC. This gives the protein CASSLGGARVQETQYF.

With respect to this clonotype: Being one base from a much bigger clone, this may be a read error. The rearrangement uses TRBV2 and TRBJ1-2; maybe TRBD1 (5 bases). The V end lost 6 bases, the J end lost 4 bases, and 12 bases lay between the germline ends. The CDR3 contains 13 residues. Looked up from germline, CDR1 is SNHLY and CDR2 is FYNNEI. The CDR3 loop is CASSERRGYGYTF. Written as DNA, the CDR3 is TGTGCCAGCAGCGAAAGGAGGGGCTATGGCTACACCTTC.